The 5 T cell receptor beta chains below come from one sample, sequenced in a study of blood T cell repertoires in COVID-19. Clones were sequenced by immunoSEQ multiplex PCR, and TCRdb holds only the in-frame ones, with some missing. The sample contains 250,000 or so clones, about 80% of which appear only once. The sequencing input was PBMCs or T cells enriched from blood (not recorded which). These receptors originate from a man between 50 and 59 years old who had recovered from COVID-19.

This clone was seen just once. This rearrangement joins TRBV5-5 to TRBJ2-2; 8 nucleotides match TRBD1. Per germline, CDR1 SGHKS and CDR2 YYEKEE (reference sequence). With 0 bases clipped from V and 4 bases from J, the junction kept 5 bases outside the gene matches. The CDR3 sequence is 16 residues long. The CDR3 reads CASSLAGGAGTGELFF. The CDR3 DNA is TGTGCCAGCAGCTTGGCAGGGGGCGCGGGCACCGGGGAGCTGTTTTTT.

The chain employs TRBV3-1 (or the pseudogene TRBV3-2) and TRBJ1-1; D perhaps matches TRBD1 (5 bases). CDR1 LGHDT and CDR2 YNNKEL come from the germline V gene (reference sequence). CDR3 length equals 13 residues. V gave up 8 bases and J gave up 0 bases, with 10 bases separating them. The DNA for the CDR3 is TGTGCCAGCGGGGGACTGTTGAACACTGAAGCTTTCTTT. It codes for CASGGLLNTEAFF.

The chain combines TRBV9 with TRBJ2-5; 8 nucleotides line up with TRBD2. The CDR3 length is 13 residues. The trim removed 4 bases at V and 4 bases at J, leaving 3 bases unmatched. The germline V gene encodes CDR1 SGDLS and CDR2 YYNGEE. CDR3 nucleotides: TGTGCCAGCAGCTCGGGGGGGGCAGAGACCCAGTACTTC. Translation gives CASSSGGAETQYF. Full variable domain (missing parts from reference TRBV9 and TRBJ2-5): DSGVTQTPKHLITATGQRVTLRCSPRSGDLSVYWYQQSLDQGLQFLIQYYNGEERAKGNILERFSAQQFPDLHSELNLSSLELGDSALYFCASSSGGAETQYFGPGTRLLVL.

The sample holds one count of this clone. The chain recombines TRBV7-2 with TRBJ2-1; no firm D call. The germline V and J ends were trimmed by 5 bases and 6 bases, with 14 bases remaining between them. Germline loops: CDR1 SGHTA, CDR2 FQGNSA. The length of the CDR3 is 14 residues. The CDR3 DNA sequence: TGTGCCAGCAGCGATAGCCCTCCCCGCAATGAGCAGTTCTTC. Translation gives CASSDSPPRNEQFF. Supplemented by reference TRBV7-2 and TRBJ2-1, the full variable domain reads GAGVSQSPSNKVTEKGKDVELRCDPISGHTALYWYRQSLGQGLEFLIYFQGNSAPDKSGLPSDRFSAERTGGSVSTLTIQRTQQEDSAVYLCASSDSPPRNEQFFGPGTRLTVL.

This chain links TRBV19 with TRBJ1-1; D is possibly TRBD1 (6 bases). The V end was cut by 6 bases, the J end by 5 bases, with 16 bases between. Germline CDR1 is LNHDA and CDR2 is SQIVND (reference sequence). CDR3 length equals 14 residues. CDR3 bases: TGTGCCAGTAGAAACAGGGAATTTAATACTGAAGCTTTCTTT. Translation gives CASRNREFNTEAFF.